This T cell receptor beta chain comes out of a study of CD8+ T cells in alopecia areata (dated by TCRdb to 2016 to 2019). Some background on the complete study: Skin from C3H/HeJ donors aged roughly 6-13 months with spontaneous alopecia was grafted onto female C3H/HeJ recipients aged roughly 7-11 weeks. To study T cell clonal expansion in alopecia areata, the researchers applied high-throughput TCRbeta sequencing to both the C3H/HeJ mouse model and human patients. On the human side, TCRbeta sequencing was run on scalp tissue and on sorted CD4+ and CD8+ peripheral blood T cells from healthy controls and from alopecia areata patients with either patchy or totalis/universalis disease. Clonality in the scalp was compared among normal scalp (n=4), patchy alopecia areata scalp (n=8), and alopecia totalis/universalis scalp (n=8). RNA came from the PAXgene miRNA kit for fixed scalp, the miRNeasy kit for PBMCs, and the RNeasy kit for mouse skin. Amplification of TCRbeta CDR3 regions was done by immunoSEQ multiplex PCR using 35 Vbeta forward primers and 13 Jbeta reverse primers.

Its CDR3 holds 14 amino acids, cysteine through phenylalanine. The CDR3 was read in part: 30 bases, with the frame set at base 1. CDR1 and CDR2 are read off the germline V gene as MNHDT and YYDKIL. What the research found in general, with its limitations: Compared with mice, TCR sequences shared between patients were less clear, possibly partly because of HLA diversity across the patient population. Unlike mouse skin, which is dominated by gammadelta T cells, normal human skin has resident alphabeta T cells that are also sequenced, and this complicates analysis of the scalp TCR repertoire. Lesional scalp, especially in alopecia totalis/universalis, showed higher clonality and more expanded CD8+ clones than normal scalp, suggesting antigenic drive.

This clone occurred a few times. Its antigen target is currently unknown. Because this receptor comes from a mouse, its gene names and germline sequences follow the mouse reference. The observed sequence ends 4 residues before the CDR3 terminus, with the missing tail filled in from the germline J gene. The library was generated by the immunoSEQ multiplex PCR assay. RNA was extracted from all samples and reverse transcribed into cDNA as template for TCR sequencing. First-strand cDNA was synthesized with SuperScript III using a 2:1 mix of oligo-dT and random hexamers. A synthetic immune receptor repertoire was used to measure amplification bias, and any remaining bias was corrected computationally. Libraries were sequenced on Illumina HiSeq using 60 bp reads that covered the CDR3 and were read from J toward V. In the paper's pipeline: Raw reads were preprocessed for error removal, and CDR3 was defined according to IMGT conventions as running from the conserved cysteine to phenylalanine. To get clonality, Shannon entropy was normalized by log2 of the number of productive unique TCRs and the result was subtracted from 1. Whether each scalp clone was CD4 or CD8 was inferred by checking scalp TCRbeta sequences against the CD4 and CD8 repertoires from sorted blood. As stored in TCRdb, this immuneACCESS dataset retains in-frame rearrangements with V and J assigned. A fraction of the clones does not appear; measured against another copy, unresolved V genes explain less than half of the discrepancy, and the remainder lacks a known reason. V, J and clone size reflect that table, while D and trimming were determined from the DNA. The table records some 110,000 clones for this sample, and not one of them appears only once. The ten largest account for around 20% of the sample.

In this chain, TRBV17 is recombined with TRBJ1-1; 8 junctional bases match TRBD1. The sample was lesional skin. The origin of this receptor is a C3H/HeJ mouse with alopecia areata. This mouse strain bears the MHC haplotype H2-k. The CDR3 bases that were read are TGTGCTAGCAGTAGAGATCTCAGGGGGCGA. This encodes CASSRDLRGR. The full CDR3 protein is CASSRDLRGREVFF.